The text below deals with one T cell receptor (beta chain). Its antigen is undetermined. This sample's treatment: some 19 received Ad26.COV2.S at low or high dose, single or two shots; roughly five received placebo; per-sample allocation not given. Sampling took place 63 days after the first vaccine or placebo injection. Ad26 vector vaccine expressed Wuhan-strain SARS-CoV-2 spike. The source of the sample is a study of Ad26.COV2.S vaccination and SARS-CoV-2 variants. About the research overall: Once, or twice with 56 days between doses, Ad26.COV2.S was given intramuscularly.

The protocol was immunoSEQ multiplex PCR, while the TCRdb copy is restricted to in-frame clones and leaves out a portion. Among under 550,000 clones listed, around 87% were seen once. The CDR3 length is 12 residues. V lost 3 bases and J 3 bases, leaving 6 bases between the germline ends. The study's findings and limits: Responses of T cells in total may have been underestimated by the TCR breadth and depth analyses.

The receptor was derived from a person between 18 and 65 years old who received the Ad26.COV2.S COVID-19 vaccine or a placebo. The sample consisted of peripheral blood, taken in a trial of Ad26.COV2.S vaccine versus placebo. The rearrangement uses TRBV12-3 or TRBV12-4 and TRBJ2-7, with D hard to call. CDR3: CASSLTLYEQYF. CDR3 coding DNA: TGTGCCAGCAGTTTGACACTCTACGAGCAGTACTTC.